The T cell receptor beta chain described here comes from a study of T-cell memory formation after mild COVID-19. Study outcomes and limitations: Pre-infection memory held some responding clones, suggesting pre-existing cross-reactive T cells responded.

CDR1 is SGHRS and CDR2 is YFSETQ in the germline V gene. J gave up 2 bases and V 4 bases, and 8 bases lay outside the gene matches. The CDR3 is 16 residues long. TCRdb independently ran MiXCR on the 5' RACE reads; one entry per CDR3 protein. Found here are roughly 370,000 distinct CDR3 sequences, roughly 15% of them singletons; the top ten hold around a fifth. The table lists this clonotype with many counts. Its cognate antigen is unknown. The clonotype originates from a man younger than 30 who had mild COVID-19 (a few samples of this study predate the infection). Cell type and time point are not known. J is TRBJ2-3 and V is TRBV5-1; 9 bases fit TRBD1. The sample consisted of PBMCs or a T cell subset sorted from them (not recorded which). The CDR3 loop reads CASSEGRDRATDTQYF. DNA of the CDR3: TGCGCCAGCAGCGAAGGCCGGGACAGGGCCACAGATACGCAGTATTTT.